Below are 29 T cell receptor beta chains sequenced from a single sample in a study of cytomegalovirus exposure and HLA in healthy donors. Vbeta (60) and Jbeta (13) primers were used in the PCR. Measured with immunoSEQ multiplex PCR; TCRdb has only the in-frame clones, and not every one. The data contain hundreds of thousands of clones, about three quarters of them singletons. The sequencing input was PBMCs. The receptors were gathered from a man younger than 30 in good health and CMV-seronegative.

The gene calls are TRBV7-8 and TRBJ2-1, with 11 bases identical to TRBD2. From germline, CDR1 is SGHVS and CDR2 FQNEAQ. The CDR3 sequence is 16 residues long. After removal of 8 bases from V and 5 bases from J, the junction contained 11 bases not matched to a gene. The CDR3 DNA follows: TGTGCCAGCCCCCCACCGACTAGCGGGAACAACAATGAGCAGTTCTTC. It translates to CASPPPTSGNNNEQFF.

The V gene is TRBV19, the J gene TRBJ2-7, with 8 bases matching TRBD1. In germline, CDR1 is LNHDA, CDR2 SQIVND (reference sequence). This CDR3 is 15 amino acids long. J was trimmed by 1 base and V by 7 bases; bases with no gene match: 9. In nucleotides, the CDR3 is TGTGCCAGTAATGATGTAGGACAGGGATCCTACGAGCAGTACTTC. Its translation: CASNDVGQGSYEQYF.

This rearrangement joins TRBV19 to TRBJ1-6; 8 nucleotides align to TRBD1. Germline lookup yields CDR1 LNHDA and CDR2 SQIVND (reference sequence). This CDR3 region has 14 residues. V shed 4 bases, J shed 9 bases, and the junction held 5 bases outside the gene matches. DNA for the CDR3: TGTGCCAGTAGTAACCCAGGGACAGGTTCACCCCTCCACTTT. Translated: CASSNPGTGSPLHF.

The rearrangement uses TRBV28 and TRBJ1-5; D gene uncertain. Trimming removed 1 base at V and 3 bases at J, with 10 bases between. The length of the CDR3 is 15 residues. From germline, CDR1 is MDHEN and CDR2 SYDVKM. The chain's CDR3 is CASSLSGSPNQPQHF. In DNA form, the CDR3 reads TGTGCCAGCAGTTTATCAGGTTCCCCCAATCAGCCCCAGCATTTT.

The chain is built from TRBV7-2 and TRBJ2-7; 8 bases map to TRBD1. This CDR3 is built from 14 residues. J lost 2 bases, V lost 7 bases, and 7 bases had no gene match. The germline CDR1 and CDR2 sequences are SGHTA and FQGNSA. CDR3 nucleotides: TGTGCCAGCACCCTGACAGGGGAAACCTACGAGCAGTACTTC. Translating gives CASTLTGETYEQYF.

The chain combines TRBV6-1 with TRBJ1-1; the D is unclear. V was shortened by 5 bases and J by 3 bases, with 16 bases between the two germline ends. The V gene's germline CDR1 is MNHNS and CDR2 SASEGT. The CDR3 contains 15 residues. Written as DNA, the CDR3 is TGTGCCAGCAGTCCTTGGCGCGGAGGGTACACTGAAGCTTTCTTT. Translating it yields CASSPWRGGYTEAFF.

Turning to this clone: The sample holds other DNA sequences that translate to the same CDR3. The rearrangement uses TRBV2 and TRBJ1-2; 9 nucleotides match TRBD1. V shed 7 bases and J 4 bases; nucleotides not matched to a gene: 16. Germline V gives CDR1 SNHLY, CDR2 FYNNEI. The CDR3 totals 17 residues. The CDR3 is CASTARTPWGQGYGYTF. The CDR3 DNA follows: TGTGCCAGCACCGCCCGAACCCCATGGGGACAGGGCTATGGCTACACCTTC.

This chain connects TRBV7-6 to TRBJ2-1; weak D call: TRBD2 (5 bases). V dropped 4 bases and J dropped 1 base, with 11 bases sitting between them. CDR1 SGHVS and CDR2 FNYEAQ come from the germline V gene. The CDR3 runs 15 residues. CDR3 amino acids: CASSSRADSYNEQFF. The CDR3 region has the DNA TGTGCCAGCAGCTCCCGAGCGGATTCCTACAATGAGCAGTTCTTC.

The chain uses TRBV5-1 and TRBJ2-1; 9 nucleotides line up with TRBD1. This CDR3 spans 14 amino acids. Germline CDR1 reads SGHRS; CDR2 reads YFSETQ. V lost 2 bases to trimming and J lost 8 bases; unmatched junction nucleotides: 5. CDR3 DNA sequence: TGCGCCAGCAGCTTCTTAACAGGGGGCGATGAGCAGTTCTTC. It is translated as CASSFLTGGDEQFF.

The chain couples TRBV7-9 to TRBJ1-4; TRBD1 matches 7 bases. This CDR3 has 14 residues. V shed 5 bases and J 4 bases; nucleotides not matched to a gene: 4. Germline assignment: CDR1 SEHNR and CDR2 FQNEAQ (reference sequence). CDR3 coding DNA: TGTGCCAGCAGCACACGGGACAGTAATGAAAAACTGTTTTTT. Its protein product is CASSTRDSNEKLFF.

The chain is built from TRBV5-4 and TRBJ2-7; D perhaps matches TRBD2 (6 bases). CDR1 SGHNT and CDR2 YYREEE come from the germline V gene (reference sequence). The CDR3 sequence is 14 residues long. Trimming cost V 4 bases and J 5 bases, with 16 bases left between them. In DNA form, the CDR3 reads TGTGCCAGCAGCATCGGATGGGGGGTGGACGAGCAGTACTTC. Protein sequence: CASSIGWGVDEQYF. The entire variable domain, with the rest obtained from reference TRBV5-4 and TRBJ2-7, is as follows: ETGVTQSPTHLIKTRGQQVTLRCSSQSGHNTVSWYQQALGQGPQFIFQYYREEENGRGNFPPRFSGLQFPNYSSELNVNALELDDSALYLCASSIGWGVDEQYFGPGTRLTVT.

This sequence joins TRBV19 and TRBJ2-7; 12 nucleotides line up with TRBD1. The CDR3 consists of 14 residues. Germline V lookup: CDR1 LNHDA, CDR2 SQIVND (reference sequence). The V and J ends lost 5 bases and 6 bases, in that order; junction bases with no gene match: 5. The CDR3 sequence: CASSPGQGASEQYF. The CDR3 coding sequence is TGTGCCAGTAGTCCGGGACAGGGGGCCTCCGAGCAGTACTTC.

This clone came up once. The chain couples TRBV4-2 to TRBJ1-3, with D maybe TRBD1 (5 bases). This CDR3 is 16 amino acids long. Germline V gives CDR1 LGHNA, CDR2 YNFKEQ. Trimming shortened V by 0 bases and J by 0 bases, and 9 bases separated the two germline ends. The CDR3 protein is CASSQDRGSSGNTIYF. CDR3 in DNA: TGTGCCAGCAGCCAAGATAGGGGCAGCTCTGGAAACACCATATATTTT.

The chain employs TRBV6-6 and TRBJ2-4, with D tentatively TRBD2 (7 bases). The V gene's germline CDR1 is MNHNY and CDR2 SVGAGI (reference sequence). The CDR3 sequence is 14 residues long. The V gene lost 2 bases and the J gene lost 8 bases, with 13 bases spanning the gap. Here the CDR3 DNA reads TGTGCCAGCAGTTACGGCGGGGGCGGCGACATTCAGTACTTC. Translating it yields CASSYGGGGDIQYF.

The V and J genes are TRBV6-1 and TRBJ1-4; no clear D gene. The length of the CDR3 is 14 residues. Trimming removed 5 bases at V and 8 bases at J, with 15 bases between. Germline loops: CDR1 MNHNS, CDR2 SASEGT. The CDR3 DNA reads as TGTGCCAGCAGTAACGGTGGGAGGGCCGAAAAACTGTTTTTT. Protein product: CASSNGGRAEKLFF.

This clone was seen more than once but under ten times. The chain has TRBV4-3 and TRBJ2-2; possible D gene TRBD2, 8 bases. Between the trimmed V and J ends, which lost 5 bases and 4 bases, there was a span of 20 bases. The CDR3 consists of 17 residues. The germline gives CDR1 LGHNA, CDR2 YSLEER. CDR3: CASSYQGEAGGTGELFF. The DNA for the CDR3 is TGCGCCAGCAGCTACCAGGGGGAGGCGGGAGGCACCGGGGAGCTGTTTTTT.

In its sample, this clone was seen a few times. The chain links TRBV11-2 to TRBJ2-1; 12 positions agree with TRBD2. This CDR3 is 15 amino acids long. CDR1 is SGHAT and CDR2 is FQNNGV in the germline V gene. V shed 5 bases and J 6 bases; nucleotides not matched to a gene: 5. The CDR3 here is CASSAPSGGANEQFF. DNA of the CDR3: TGTGCCAGCAGCGCCCCTAGCGGGGGGGCCAATGAGCAGTTCTTC.

The J gene is TRBJ2-5, the V gene TRBV27, with TRBD2 identical over 7 bases. Germline CDR1 reads MNHEY; CDR2 reads SMNVEV (reference sequence). The CDR3 consists of 14 residues. J was trimmed by 3 bases and V by 1 base; bases with no gene match: 2. The CDR3 protein is CASSLLGGKETQYF. In DNA form, the CDR3 reads TGTGCCAGCAGTTTATTGGGGGGGAAAGAGACCCAGTACTTC.

This chain joins TRBV27 and TRBJ2-6; D is unclear. CDR3 length equals 16 residues. V shed 1 base and J shed 4 bases, with 11 bases lying between them. Germline loops: CDR1 MNHEY, CDR2 SMNVEV (reference sequence). CDR3 coding DNA: TGTGCCAGCAGTTTATTAATCCGTTCGGGGGCCAACGTCCTGACTTTC. The encoded protein is CASSLLIRSGANVLTF.

This rearrangement joins TRBV6-6 to TRBJ1-4, with no clear D. CDR3 length: 16 residues. Germline-derived CDR1 and CDR2 are MNHNY and SVGAGI (reference sequence). Trimming left V 5 bases short and J 3 bases short, with 16 bases between. CDR3 region: CASSRAVTGANEKLFF. The CDR3 DNA sequence: TGTGCCAGCAGTCGAGCGGTGACTGGGGCTAATGAAAAACTGTTTTTT.

The V and J genes are TRBV2 and TRBJ1-2; TRBD1 matches at 7 bases. CDR3 length: 13 amino acids. V shed 7 bases and J 6 bases; nucleotides not matched to a gene: 8. CDR1 is SNHLY and CDR2 is FYNNEI in the germline V gene. CDR3 residues: CASIIQGGDGYTF. In DNA, the CDR3 is TGTGCCAGCATAATCCAGGGGGGCGATGGCTACACCTTC.

CDR3 protein: CASGSTGEQYF. Here the CDR3 DNA reads TGTGCCAGCGGATCTACAGGGGAGCAGTACTTC. The rearrangement joins TRBV6-5 to TRBJ2-7, with a possible D match to TRBD1 (6 bases). Germline V gives CDR1 MNHEY, CDR2 SVGAGI. The CDR3 is made up of 11 amino acids. V lost 8 bases to trimming and J lost 7 bases, with 12 bases between them.

V and J are TRBV11-2 and TRBJ1-6, with 10 bases that match TRBD1. Per germline, CDR1 SGHAT and CDR2 FQNNGV. The CDR3 extends over 17 amino acids. After removal of 3 bases from V and 7 bases from J, the junction contained 9 bases not matched to a gene. CDR3 sequence: CASSFFPSGQGNSPLHF. The CDR3 DNA sequence: TGTGCCAGCAGCTTTTTCCCCTCGGGACAGGGGAATTCACCCCTCCACTTT.

This chain connects TRBV6-5 to TRBJ2-7; 7 positions match TRBD1. This CDR3 has 15 residues. Trimming cost V 0 bases and J 3 bases; bases outside gene matches: 5. Germline V CDR1 and CDR2: MNHEY, SVGAGI. The CDR3 protein is CASSYSGGLGYEQYF. CDR3 bases: TGTGCCAGCAGTTACTCAGGGGGCCTGGGCTACGAGCAGTACTTC.

The chain is built from TRBV4-1 and TRBJ2-3, with TRBD2 matching over 8 bases. V shed 4 bases and J 0 bases; nucleotides not matched to a gene: 15. The germline V gene encodes CDR1 MGHRA and CDR2 YSYEKL. The CDR3 extends over 19 amino acids. The CDR3 region is CASSLGGGPWKSSTDTQYF. The DNA for the CDR3 is TGCGCCAGCAGCCTCGGGGGGGGGCCTTGGAAATCTAGCACAGATACGCAGTATTTT.

The chain is built from TRBV2 and TRBJ2-2; D possibly corresponds to TRBD1 (6 bases). The CDR3 runs 15 residues. From germline, CDR1 is SNHLY and CDR2 FYNNEI. V was shortened by 4 bases and J by 4 bases, with 13 bases between the two germline ends. The DNA of the CDR3 is TGTGCCAGCAGTGGACAGGTCGTCACCACCGGGGAGCTGTTTTTT. It is translated as CASSGQVVTTGELFF.

Here the CDR3 DNA reads TGTGCCAGCCGTCGAGACAGGGGGACAGATACGCAGTATTTT. Amino acid sequence: CASRRDRGTDTQYF. The chain employs TRBV6-6 and TRBJ2-3; 9 positions agree with TRBD1. Trimming removed 8 bases from V and 3 bases from J; junction bases left unmatched: 6. CDR1 and CDR2 from the germline V gene are MNHNY and SVGAGI (reference sequence). The CDR3 is 14 amino acids.

The V gene is TRBV9, the J gene TRBJ2-1; a weak D match, TRBD1 (5 bases). Looked up from germline, CDR1 is SGDLS and CDR2 is YYNGEE. This CDR3 spans 12 amino acids. V lost 0 bases to trimming and J lost 9 bases, with 7 bases between them. CDR3 nucleotide sequence: TGTGCCAGCAGCGTAGGCCAGGGTGAGCAGTTCTTC. Translated, it gives CASSVGQGEQFF. Full variable domain (rest looked up from reference TRBV9 and TRBJ2-1): DSGVTQTPKHLITATGQRVTLRCSPRSGDLSVYWYQQSLDQGLQFLIQYYNGEERAKGNILERFSAQQFPDLHSELNLSSLELGDSALYFCASSVGQGEQFFGPGTRLTVL.

Only a few counts were recorded for this clone. The rearrangement joins TRBV5-1 to TRBJ2-2; D not certain. Germline V gene data show CDR1 as SGHRS and CDR2 as YFSETQ. The CDR3 has 14 amino acids. The V and J ends lost 0 bases and 1 base respectively, with 4 bases between them. CDR3 sequence (DNA): TGCGCCAGCAGCTTGGGGCAGAACACCGGGGAGCTGTTTTTT. Protein sequence: CASSLGQNTGELFF.